This T cell receptor beta chain was captured in a study of T-cell reconstitution after alpha-beta-depleted transplantation in children. The library targeted TCRbeta and was prepared with unique molecular identifiers. TCRdb redid the calling of the PCR reads with MiXCR, one entry per CDR3 protein. Among a few hundred thousand distinct CDR3 sequences, approximately 12% were seen once, and the ten largest hold around 2.2%. CDR1 is SEHNR, CDR2 FQNEAQ, per germline (reference sequence). This CDR3 is built from 14 residues. V gave up 5 bases and J gave up 2 bases, with 13 bases separating them. The origin of this receptor is a male patient aged 10 to 17 who had a stem cell transplant for acute myeloid leukemia, so the T cells may come from the graft donor. The chain is built from TRBV7-9 and TRBJ2-7, with unresolved D. The sample here was PBMCs, mostly from graft donor cells, taken 360 days after TCRalphabeta/CD19-depleted stem cell transplant. CDR3 sequence: CASSPSREAYEQYF. DNA of the CDR3: TGTGCCAGCAGCCCCAGCCGAGAGGCCTACGAGCAGTACTTC. Combining the CDR3 with reference TRBV7-9 and TRBJ2-7 gives the whole variable domain DTGVSQNPRHKITKRGQNVTFRCDPISEHNRLYWYRQTLGQGPEFLTYFQNEAQLEKSRLLSDRFSAERPKGSFSTLEIQRTEQGDSAMYLCASSPSREAYEQYFGPGTRLTVT.